The 21 T cell receptor beta chains presented below share a single source sample, sequenced in a study of blood T cell repertoires in COVID-19. Produced via immunoSEQ multiplex PCR; TCRdb's table is partial and in-frame only. The sample comprises over 50,000 clones, 85% of which are singletons, and approximately 5% rests with the top ten. The sequencing sample was made of peripheral blood. These receptor sequences come from a man in his 70s with acute or convalescent COVID-19.

This clone occurred once. The chain has TRBV9 and TRBJ2-1; tentatively, D is TRBD1 (5 bases). The germline CDR1 and CDR2 sequences are SGDLS and YYNGEE. V was shortened by 1 base and J by 9 bases, with 14 bases between the two germline ends. The length of the CDR3 is 14 residues. CDR3 DNA sequence: TGTGCCAGCAGCGTAACGGCCAGGGAAACTGAGCAGTTCTTC. It encodes CASSVTARETEQFF.

The V gene is TRBV7-2, the J gene TRBJ1-6; tentatively, D is TRBD1 (5 bases). The CDR3 is 16 residues long. CDR1 and CDR2 (germline): SGHTA, FQGNSA. Trimming removed 4 bases at V and 0 bases at J, with 10 bases between. The CDR3 DNA reads TGTGCCAGCAGCTCTGGGGGGAGCTCCTATAATTCACCCCTCCACTTT. It codes for CASSSGGSSYNSPLHF.

The V gene is TRBV3-1 (or the pseudogene TRBV3-2), the J gene TRBJ2-3; D gene unclear. V gave up 1 base and J gave up 7 bases, with 6 bases separating them. Germline CDR1 reads LGHDT; CDR2 reads YNNKEL (reference sequence). This CDR3 has 12 amino acids. CDR3: CASSQARHTQYF. CDR3 bases: TGTGCCAGCAGCCAAGCCAGGCATACGCAGTATTTT.

This chain joins TRBV7-9 and TRBJ2-3; 8 nucleotides match TRBD2. Germline values: CDR1 SEHNR, CDR2 FQNEAQ (reference sequence). The J segment lost 6 bases and the V segment lost 7 bases, leaving 9 bases of the junction unmatched. There are 14 residues in the CDR3. This CDR3 reads CASTLRGGSDTQYF. CDR3 bases: TGTGCCAGCACCCTCCGGGGGGGTTCCGATACGCAGTATTTT.

This rearrangement joins TRBV11-3 to TRBJ2-1; TRBD1 is a possible D gene (7 bases). From germline, CDR1 is SGHNT and CDR2 YENEEA. CDR3 length: 14 residues. V was cut by 3 bases and J by 8 bases, with 14 bases left in between. The CDR3 is CASSFQGGTDEQFF. The CDR3, as DNA: TGTGCCAGCAGCTTCCAGGGGGGAACCGATGAGCAGTTCTTC.

This clone occurred a few times. This rearrangement joins TRBV18 to TRBJ1-1; 7 positions match TRBD1. Germline V gives CDR1 KGHSH, CDR2 LQKENI. With V trimmed by 0 bases and J by 0 bases, 13 bases remained unmatched. The CDR3 runs 19 residues. The CDR3 nucleotides are TGTGCCAGCTCACCACCCATTGGAGGGCAGGGGGGTTTGAACACTGAAGCTTTCTTT. Encoded protein: CASSPPIGGQGGLNTEAFF.

The chain uses TRBV28 and TRBJ2-1; no clear D. Trimming removed 6 bases from V and 0 bases from J, with 12 bases in between. This CDR3 contains 15 residues. CDR1 is MDHEN, CDR2 SYDVKM, per germline. The CDR3 region is CASRRATYSYNEQFF. CDR3 DNA sequence: TGTGCCAGCAGGCGCGCCACCTACTCCTACAATGAGCAGTTCTTC.

This clone showed up just a few times. The J gene is TRBJ1-4, the V gene TRBV5-1, with D possibly being TRBD1 (5 bases). V gave up 2 bases and J gave up 4 bases, with 12 bases separating them. This CDR3 has 15 amino acids. Per germline, CDR1 SGHRS and CDR2 YFSETQ. The CDR3 DNA follows: TGCGCCAGCAGCTTCGGGGGGGTGGATAATGAAAAACTGTTTTTT. It translates to CASSFGGVDNEKLFF.

This sequence joins TRBV11-2 and TRBJ2-4, with 8 bases identical to TRBD2. Germline values: CDR1 SGHAT, CDR2 FQNNGV. V was pared by 0 bases and J by 8 bases, with 12 bases of the junction left unmatched. This CDR3 has 17 residues. This CDR3 reads CASSLDPLGRGVDIQYF. CDR3 coding DNA: TGTGCCAGCAGCTTAGACCCCCTGGGGCGGGGGGTGGACATTCAGTACTTC.

This rearrangement joins TRBV7-2 to TRBJ1-2; no definite D call. The V end lost 7 bases, the J end lost 7 bases, and 19 bases lay between the germline ends. This CDR3 spans 14 amino acids. The germline CDR1 and CDR2 sequences are SGHTA and FQGNSA. CDR3 in DNA: TGTGCCAGCAAATCTAGGGAGAGGGCGGGTGGCTACACCTTC. Its protein is CASKSRERAGGYTF.

The chain joins TRBV10-2 to TRBJ2-5; 7 bases match TRBD1. CDR3 length equals 13 residues. With V trimmed by 4 bases and J by 4 bases, 3 bases remained unmatched. CDR1 WSHSY and CDR2 SAAADI come from the germline V gene. CDR3 loop: CASSGNRGETQYF. The CDR3, as DNA: TGCGCCAGCAGTGGAAACAGGGGAGAGACCCAGTACTTC.

The V and J genes are TRBV28 and TRBJ2-5; D might be TRBD1 (6 bases). The germline CDR1 and CDR2 sequences are MDHEN and SYDVKM. The V end was cut by 3 bases, the J end by 5 bases, with 10 bases between. The CDR3 spans 13 residues. CDR3 residues: CASSFPTGETQYF. In DNA, the CDR3 is TGTGCCAGCAGTTTCCCTACAGGGGAGACCCAGTACTTC.

This clone occurred many times. The chain has TRBV6-5 and TRBJ1-1; 10 nucleotides agree with TRBD1. The J segment lost 3 bases and the V segment lost 6 bases, leaving 4 bases of the junction unmatched. CDR1 and CDR2 (germline): MNHEY, SVGAGI. This CDR3 has 14 amino acids. The CDR3 bases are TGTGCCAGCAGCCTTGGACAGGGGGACACTGAAGCTTTCTTT. It codes for CASSLGQGDTEAFF.

The V gene is TRBV5-4, the J gene TRBJ2-2; 8 bases fit TRBD2. V shed 2 bases, J shed 6 bases, and the junction held 3 bases outside the gene matches. Germline CDR1 reads SGHNT; CDR2 reads YYREEE (reference sequence). CDR3 length equals 14 residues. The CDR3 DNA reads TGTGCCAGCAGCTTCGGGGGGGCCGCCGGGGAGCTGTTTTTT. Translating gives CASSFGGAAGELFF.

V gene TRBV29-1 combines with J gene TRBJ1-1; 8 positions agree with TRBD1. With 6 bases clipped from V and 4 bases from J, the junction kept 4 bases outside the gene matches. The CDR3 extends over 12 amino acids. Germline CDR1 is SQVTM and CDR2 is ANQGSEA. The CDR3 sequence: CSVDRGGTEAFF. The DNA for the CDR3 is TGCAGCGTCGACAGGGGAGGCACTGAAGCTTTCTTT.

The J gene is TRBJ2-7, the V gene TRBV3-1 (or the pseudogene TRBV3-2), with unresolved D. Trimming removed 3 bases at V and 2 bases at J, with 5 bases between. Germline CDR1 is LGHDT and CDR2 is YNNKEL (reference sequence). CDR3 length: 12 amino acids. The DNA for the CDR3 is TGTGCCAGCAGCCATTTAGCCTACGAGCAGTACTTC. This gives the protein CASSHLAYEQYF.

The chain couples TRBV5-1 to TRBJ2-2; 13 bases align to TRBD2. The junction had 4 bases not matched to a gene; V was cut back by 3 bases and J by 5 bases. The CDR3 extends over 16 amino acids. CDR1 is SGHRS and CDR2 is YFSETQ in the germline V gene. In nucleotides, the CDR3 is TGCGCCAGCAGCTCCGGGACTAGCGGGGTGACCGGGGAGCTGTTTTTT. This sequence encodes CASSSGTSGVTGELFF. The full variable domain, rest sourced from reference TRBV5-1 and TRBJ2-2, is KAGVTQTPRYLIKTRGQQVTLSCSPISGHRSVSWYQQTPGQGLQFLFEYFSETQRNKGNFPGRFSGRQFSNSRSEMNVSTLELGDSALYLCASSSGTSGVTGELFFGEGSRLTVL.

The V gene is TRBV6-5, the J gene TRBJ2-7; possibly TRBD2 for D (6 bases). The CDR3 loop spans 14 amino acids. Germline V gives CDR1 MNHEY, CDR2 SVGAGI. V was clipped by 5 bases and J by 2 bases, with 13 bases between them. This CDR3 is CASSPTGGTYEQYF. CDR3 coding DNA: TGTGCCAGCAGTCCCACCGGGGGAACCTACGAGCAGTACTTC.

A few counts support this clone. This chain uses TRBV7-2 with TRBJ2-5; 7 bases line up with TRBD2. Germline V CDR1 and CDR2: SGHTA, FQGNSA. The J segment lost 4 bases and the V segment lost 1 base, leaving 9 bases of the junction unmatched. The CDR3 loop spans 16 amino acids. CDR3 loop: CASSLVWGTGGETQYF. CDR3 coding DNA: TGTGCCAGCAGCTTAGTCTGGGGGACGGGAGGAGAGACCCAGTACTTC. Filled out from reference TRBV7-2 and TRBJ2-5, the complete variable domain reads GAGVSQSPSNKVTEKGKDVELRCDPISGHTALYWYRQSLGQGLEFLIYFQGNSAPDKSGLPSDRFSAERTGGSVSTLTIQRTQQEDSAVYLCASSLVWGTGGETQYFGPGTRLLVL.

The rearrangement uses TRBV2 and TRBJ2-3; 9 nucleotides agree with TRBD1. CDR1 and CDR2 from the germline V gene are SNHLY and FYNNEI. The CDR3 extends over 15 amino acids. Trimming took 8 bases from V and 3 from J; bases not matched to a gene: 9. The CDR3, as DNA: TGTGCCAGCCGAGGGGGACAGGGAGGGACAGATACGCAGTATTTT. Its translation: CASRGGQGGTDTQYF.

The rearrangement joins TRBV5-1 to TRBJ1-2; possibly TRBD1 for D (6 bases). The CDR3 has 15 residues. The germline CDR1 and CDR2 sequences are SGHRS and YFSETQ. The V and J ends lost 2 bases and 4 bases respectively, with 15 bases between them. The CDR3 DNA follows: TGCGCCAGCAGCTTACTTGGGGGGGCTGGCTATGGCTACACCTTC. Translating gives CASSLLGGAGYGYTF. The variable domain in full, with the rest retrieved from reference TRBV5-1 and TRBJ1-2, is KAGVTQTPRYLIKTRGQQVTLSCSPISGHRSVSWYQQTPGQGLQFLFEYFSETQRNKGNFPGRFSGRQFSNSRSEMNVSTLELGDSALYLCASSLLGGAGYGYTFGSGTRLTVV.